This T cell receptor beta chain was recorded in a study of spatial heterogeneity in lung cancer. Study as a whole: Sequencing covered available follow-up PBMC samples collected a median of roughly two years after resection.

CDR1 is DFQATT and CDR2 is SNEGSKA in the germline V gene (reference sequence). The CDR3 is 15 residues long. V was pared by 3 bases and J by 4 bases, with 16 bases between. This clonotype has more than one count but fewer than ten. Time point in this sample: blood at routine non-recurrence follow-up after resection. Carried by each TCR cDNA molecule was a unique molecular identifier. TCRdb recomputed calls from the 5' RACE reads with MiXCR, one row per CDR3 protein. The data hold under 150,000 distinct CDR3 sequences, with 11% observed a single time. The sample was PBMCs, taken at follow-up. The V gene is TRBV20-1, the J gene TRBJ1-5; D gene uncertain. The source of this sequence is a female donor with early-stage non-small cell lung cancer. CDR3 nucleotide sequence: TGCAGTGCTAGTGAATGGCAGATTCGTAATCAGCCCCAGCATTTT. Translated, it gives CSASEWQIRNQPQHF.